This is a list of T cell receptor beta chains from one sample in a study of vaccination effects on CD4 cells after COVID-19. Here immunoSEQ multiplex PCR was the method, and the copy in TCRdb shows in-frame clones only, minus some. The data contain about 41,000 clones, around 68% of them singletons. These receptors' targets are unknown. Sequenced material: CD4+ T cells from PBMCs cultured with HCoV-OC43 spike peptides, taken before COVID-19 vaccination. Receptors originate from a human donor who received a COVID-19 vaccine. CDR3s include the opening cysteine and the closing phenylalanine or tryptophan. The order of the fields is D gene, V gene, clone size, J gene, CDR3 protein, CDR3 DNA. D genes are given only for firm matches. Some rows have no size entry. The others give once, few or many, or a class for an expanded clone.

d_gene: -; v_gene: TRBV7-9; abundance: -; j_gene: TRBJ1-1; CDR3aa: CASSLSLGHTEAFF; CDR3nt: TGTGCCAGCAGCTTAAGTCTAGGGCACACTGAAGCTTTCTTT
d_gene: TRBD1; v_gene: TRBV7-9; abundance: few; j_gene: TRBJ2-7; CDR3aa: CASSKPGQGSYEQYF; CDR3nt: TGTGCCAGCAGCAAGCCGGGACAGGGTTCCTACGAGCAGTACTTC
d_gene: TRBD1; v_gene: TRBV5-4; abundance: -; j_gene: TRBJ1-1; CDR3aa: CASSLPGTGGTEAFF; CDR3nt: TGTGCCAGCAGCTTACCGGGGACAGGGGGCACTGAAGCTTTCTTT
d_gene: TRBD1; v_gene: TRBV6-5; abundance: -; j_gene: TRBJ1-1; CDR3aa: CASSTPGTGAFF; CDR3nt: TGTGCCAGCAGTACCCCCGGGACAGGAGCTTTCTTT
d_gene: TRBD2; v_gene: TRBV9; abundance: -; j_gene: TRBJ2-1; CDR3aa: CASSVLELAGNNEQFF; CDR3nt: TGTGCCAGCAGCGTATTGGAACTAGCGGGGAACAATGAGCAGTTCTTC
d_gene: -; v_gene: TRBV6-4; abundance: few; j_gene: TRBJ1-2; CDR3aa: CASIRSGRSYGYTF; CDR3nt: TGTGCCAGCATCCGATCCGGTCGCTCCTATGGCTACACCTTC
d_gene: -; v_gene: TRBV10-3; abundance: -; j_gene: TRBJ1-1; CDR3aa: CAISGGLTNTEAFF; CDR3nt: TGTGCCATCAGTGGGGGACTGACGAACACTGAAGCTTTCTTT
d_gene: TRBD1; v_gene: TRBV6-1; abundance: -; j_gene: TRBJ1-5; CDR3aa: CASSEAWTGANQPQHF; CDR3nt: TGTGCCAGCAGTGAAGCATGGACAGGGGCAAATCAGCCCCAGCATTTT
d_gene: -; v_gene: TRBV30; abundance: -; j_gene: TRBJ1-6; CDR3aa: CAWMAAYNSPLHF; CDR3nt: TGTGCCTGGATGGCCGCCTATAATTCACCCCTCCACTTT
d_gene: -; v_gene: TRBV7-9; abundance: -; j_gene: TRBJ1-5; CDR3aa: CASSLEGGAGQPQHF; CDR3nt: TGTGCCAGCAGCTTAGAGGGGGGGGCGGGTCAGCCCCAGCATTTT
d_gene: -; v_gene: TRBV9; abundance: -; j_gene: TRBJ1-2; CDR3aa: CASSATRDRDGYTF; CDR3nt: TGTGCCAGCAGCGCCACCAGGGACCGTGATGGCTACACCTTC
d_gene: -; v_gene: TRBV6-5; abundance: few; j_gene: TRBJ2-7; CDR3aa: CATQGYSYEQYF; CDR3nt: TGTGCCACGCAGGGGTACTCCTACGAGCAGTACTTC
d_gene: TRBD2; v_gene: TRBV14; abundance: -; j_gene: TRBJ2-3; CDR3aa: CASSRTSRTDTQYF; CDR3nt: TGTGCCAGCTCGAGGACTAGCCGCACAGATACGCAGTATTTT
d_gene: TRBD2; v_gene: TRBV2; abundance: -; j_gene: TRBJ2-7; CDR3aa: CASSEEPWGGSRYEQYF; CDR3nt: TGTGCCAGCAGTGAGGAGCCTTGGGGCGGGAGTCGCTACGAGCAGTACTTC
d_gene: -; v_gene: TRBV7-9; abundance: -; j_gene: TRBJ1-2; CDR3aa: CASSPGRLNYGYTF; CDR3nt: TGTGCCAGCAGCCCCGGCCGTTTAAACTATGGCTACACCTTC
d_gene: -; v_gene: TRBV24-1; abundance: -; j_gene: TRBJ2-7; CDR3aa: CATSGSTNEQYF; CDR3nt: TGTGCCACCAGTGGAAGCACCAACGAGCAGTACTTC
d_gene: -; v_gene: TRBV30; abundance: few; j_gene: TRBJ2-5; CDR3aa: CAWSVLRAGRQETQYF; CDR3nt: TGTGCCTGGAGTGTACTTAGGGCAGGAAGGCAAGAGACCCAGTACTTC